Reported below is one TCR beta chain. These data are taken from a study of CD8+CD57+ T cells in acquired aplastic anemia. Researchers used genomic DNA as the template to profile TCR beta VDJ and CDR3. Via MiXCR, TCRdb re-called the reads, giving one row per CDR3 protein. The data show about 75,000 distinct CDR3 sequences, roughly 70% seen once. Whoever was chosen for sequencing had shown CD8+CD57+ cell expansion by flow cytometry. Germline values: CDR1 DFQATT, CDR2 SNEGSKA (reference sequence). The CDR3 is 15 residues long. Trimming took off 6 bases at V and 10 bases at J, with 22 bases between the two ends.

Sequenced material: sorted CD4+, CD8+, or CD8+CD57+ T cells (not recorded which) from PBMCs. The source of this sequence is a human donor with aplastic anemia. The rearrangement uses TRBV20-1 and TRBJ1-6, with a tentative D call TRBD1 (5 bases). The CDR3 nucleotides are TGCAGTGCCTTCGTTCCCGGGACCCAGAACTCACCCCTCCACTTT. Translation: CSAFVPGTQNSPLHF.